This T cell receptor (beta chain) was found in a study of PD-L1 blockade in urothelial cancer. Overall study: Blood analysis was done at 3 weeks (second dose) and 6 weeks after treatment began.

The sample holds one count of this clone. Its target is unknown. Assay: immunoSEQ multiplex PCR; the TCRdb copy retains only in-frame clones and omits some. The sample has about 53,000 clones, 87% seen once. Germline trimming cut 6 bases from V and 3 bases from J; bases unmatched to any gene: 8. This CDR3 has 15 amino acids. The germline CDR1 and CDR2 sequences are MNHEY and SVGAGI. Study outcomes and limitations: TCR clonality was measured in pretreatment peripheral blood. Clonality below the median predicted better survival.

Time point in this sample: pretreatment peripheral blood. Locally advanced or metastatic urothelial carcinoma was present in patients. The study collected 1 to 8 samples per patient, pretreatment and on-treatment. The chain uses TRBV6-5 and TRBJ2-3; 8 bases line up with TRBD2. The clonotype was recovered from a woman aged 60 to 75 with urothelial cancer. The sample in question was PBMCs, obtained around atezolizumab (anti-PD-L1) treatment. This chain's CDR3 is CASRDTSGWTDTQYF. CDR3 nucleotides: TGTGCCAGCAGAGATACTAGCGGATGGACAGATACGCAGTATTTT.